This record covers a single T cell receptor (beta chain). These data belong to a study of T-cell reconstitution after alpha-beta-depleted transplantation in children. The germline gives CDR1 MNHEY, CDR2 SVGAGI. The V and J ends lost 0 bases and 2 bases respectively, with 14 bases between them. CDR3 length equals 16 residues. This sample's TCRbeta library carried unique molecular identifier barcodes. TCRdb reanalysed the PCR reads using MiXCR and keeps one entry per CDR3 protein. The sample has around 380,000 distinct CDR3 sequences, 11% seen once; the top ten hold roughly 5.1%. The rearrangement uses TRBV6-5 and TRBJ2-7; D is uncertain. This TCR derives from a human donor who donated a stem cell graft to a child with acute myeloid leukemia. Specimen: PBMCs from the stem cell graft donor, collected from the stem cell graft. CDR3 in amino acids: CASSYSFQDRTYEQYF. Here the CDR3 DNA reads TGTGCCAGCAGTTACTCTTTTCAAGACCGTACCTACGAGCAGTACTTC.